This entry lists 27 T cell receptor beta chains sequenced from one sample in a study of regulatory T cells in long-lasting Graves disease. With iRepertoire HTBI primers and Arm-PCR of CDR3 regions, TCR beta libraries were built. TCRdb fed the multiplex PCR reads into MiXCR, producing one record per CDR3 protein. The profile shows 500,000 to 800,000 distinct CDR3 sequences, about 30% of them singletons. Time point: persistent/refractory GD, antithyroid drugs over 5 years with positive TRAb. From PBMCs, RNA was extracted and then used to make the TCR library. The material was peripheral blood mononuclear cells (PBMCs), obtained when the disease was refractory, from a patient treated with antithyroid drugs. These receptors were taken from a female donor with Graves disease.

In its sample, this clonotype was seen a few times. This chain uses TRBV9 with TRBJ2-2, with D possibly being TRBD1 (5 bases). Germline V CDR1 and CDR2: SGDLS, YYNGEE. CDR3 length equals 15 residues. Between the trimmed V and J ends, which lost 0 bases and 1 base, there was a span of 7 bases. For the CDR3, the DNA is TGTGCCAGCAGCGTAGAGGGGCTGAACACCGGGGAGCTGTTTTTT. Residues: CASSVEGLNTGELFF.

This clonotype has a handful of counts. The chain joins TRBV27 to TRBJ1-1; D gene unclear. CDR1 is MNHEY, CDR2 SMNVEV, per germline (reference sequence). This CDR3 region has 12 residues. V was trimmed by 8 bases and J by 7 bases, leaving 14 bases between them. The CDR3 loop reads CASLGRRNEAFF. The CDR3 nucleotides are TGTGCCAGCCTCGGGCGCCGGAATGAAGCTTTCTTT.

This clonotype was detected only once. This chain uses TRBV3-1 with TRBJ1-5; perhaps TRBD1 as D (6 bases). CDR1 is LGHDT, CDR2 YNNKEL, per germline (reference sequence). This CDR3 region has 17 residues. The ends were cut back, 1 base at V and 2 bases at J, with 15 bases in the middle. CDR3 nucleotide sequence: TGTGCCAGCAGCCAAGGAGGGGGGGCACTAGGCAATCAGCCCCAGCATTTT. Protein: CASSQGGGALGNQPQHF. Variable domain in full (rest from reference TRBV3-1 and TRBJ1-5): DTAVSQTPKYLVTQMGNDKSIKCEQNLGHDTMYWYKQDSKKFLKIMFSYNNKELIINETVPNRFSPKSPDKAHLNLHINSLELGDSAVYFCASSQGGGALGNQPQHFGDGTRLSIL.

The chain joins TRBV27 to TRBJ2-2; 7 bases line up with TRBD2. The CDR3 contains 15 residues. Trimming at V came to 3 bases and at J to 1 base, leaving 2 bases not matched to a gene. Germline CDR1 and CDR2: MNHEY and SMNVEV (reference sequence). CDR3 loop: CASSFQRENTGELFF. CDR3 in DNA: TGTGCCAGCAGTTTCCAGCGGGAGAACACCGGGGAGCTGTTTTTT.

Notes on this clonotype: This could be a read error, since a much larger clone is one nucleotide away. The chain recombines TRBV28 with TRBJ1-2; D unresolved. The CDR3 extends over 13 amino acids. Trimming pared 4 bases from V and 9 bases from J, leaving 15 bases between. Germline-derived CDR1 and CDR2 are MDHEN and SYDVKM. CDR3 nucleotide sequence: TGTGCCAGCAGTTCGCGGGCCCTTTATAGCTACACCTTC. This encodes CASSSRALYSYTF.

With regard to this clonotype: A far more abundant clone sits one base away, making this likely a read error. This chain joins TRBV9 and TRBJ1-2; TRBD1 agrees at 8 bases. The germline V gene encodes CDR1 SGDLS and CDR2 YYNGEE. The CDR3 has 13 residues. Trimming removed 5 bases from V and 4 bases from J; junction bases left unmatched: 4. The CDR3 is CASRATGGYGYTF. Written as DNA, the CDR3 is TGTGCCAGCAGGGCTACAGGGGGCTATGGCTACACCTTC.

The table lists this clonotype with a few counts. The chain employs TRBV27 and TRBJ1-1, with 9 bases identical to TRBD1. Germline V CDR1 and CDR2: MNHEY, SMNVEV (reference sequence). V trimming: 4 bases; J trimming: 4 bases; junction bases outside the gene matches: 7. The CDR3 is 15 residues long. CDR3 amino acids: CASSSIDRGATEAFF. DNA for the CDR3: TGTGCCAGCAGTTCAATTGACAGGGGGGCCACTGAAGCTTTCTTT.

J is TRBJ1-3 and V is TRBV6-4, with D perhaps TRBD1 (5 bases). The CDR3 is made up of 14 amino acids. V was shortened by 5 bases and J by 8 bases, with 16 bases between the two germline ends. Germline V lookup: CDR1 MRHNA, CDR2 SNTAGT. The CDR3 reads CASSYGDGGHTIYF. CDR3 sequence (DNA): TGTGCCAGCAGTTACGGGGACGGAGGGCACACCATATATTTT.

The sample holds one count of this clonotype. The CDR3 DNA sequence: TGTGCCAGCTCTCTGGGGGGCAGGGGATTGAACACCGGGGAGCTGTTTTTT. It is translated as CASSLGGRGLNTGELFF. The V gene is TRBV7-6, the J gene TRBJ2-2; D may match TRBD1 or TRBD2 (6 bases each). CDR3 length equals 17 residues. The ends were cut back, 8 bases at V and 1 base at J, with 20 bases in the middle. CDR1 is SGHVS, CDR2 FNYEAQ, per germline. The full variable domain, its missing parts supplied by reference TRBV7-6 and TRBJ2-2, is GAGVSQSPRYKVTKRGQDVALRCDPISGHVSLYWYRQALGQGPEFLTYFNYEAQQDKSGLPNDRFSAERPEGSISTLTIQRTEQRDSAMYRCASSLGGRGLNTGELFFGEGSRLTVL.

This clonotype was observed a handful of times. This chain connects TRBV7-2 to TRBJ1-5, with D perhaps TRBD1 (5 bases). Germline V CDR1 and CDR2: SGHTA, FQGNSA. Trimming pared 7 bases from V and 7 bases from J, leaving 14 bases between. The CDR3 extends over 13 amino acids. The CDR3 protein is CASTAGLNQPQHF. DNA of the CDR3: TGTGCCAGCACCGCAGGGTTAAACCAGCCCCAGCATTTT.

CDR3 in amino acids: CASSINGGNTIYF. The CDR3 coding sequence is TGTGCCAGTAGTATAAACGGAGGAAACACCATATATTTT. The chain uses TRBV19 and TRBJ1-3, with no clear D. V gave up 2 bases and J gave up 4 bases, with 6 bases separating them. The germline V gene encodes CDR1 LNHDA and CDR2 SQIVND (reference sequence). The CDR3 runs to 13 residues.

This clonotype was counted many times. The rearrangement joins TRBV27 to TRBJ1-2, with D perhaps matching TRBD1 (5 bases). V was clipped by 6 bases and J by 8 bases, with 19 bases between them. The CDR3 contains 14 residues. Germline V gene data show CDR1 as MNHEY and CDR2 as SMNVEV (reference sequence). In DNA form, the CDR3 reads TGTGCCAGCAGCTTAGCTTTCGGGGGAGGGGGCTACACCTTC. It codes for CASSLAFGGGGYTF.

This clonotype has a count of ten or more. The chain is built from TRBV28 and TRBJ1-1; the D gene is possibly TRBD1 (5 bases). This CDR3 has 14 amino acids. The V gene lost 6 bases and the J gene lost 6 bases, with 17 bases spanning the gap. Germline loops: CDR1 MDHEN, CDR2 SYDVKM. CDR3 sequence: CASSRGGENAEAFF. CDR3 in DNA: TGTGCCAGCAGCCGGGGAGGGGAAAACGCTGAAGCTTTCTTT. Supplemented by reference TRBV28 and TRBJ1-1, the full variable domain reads DVKVTQSSRYLVKRTGEKVFLECVQDMDHENMFWYRQDPGLGLRLIYFSYDVKMKEKGDIPEGYSVSREKKERFSLILESASTNQTSMYLCASSRGGENAEAFFGQGTRLTVV.

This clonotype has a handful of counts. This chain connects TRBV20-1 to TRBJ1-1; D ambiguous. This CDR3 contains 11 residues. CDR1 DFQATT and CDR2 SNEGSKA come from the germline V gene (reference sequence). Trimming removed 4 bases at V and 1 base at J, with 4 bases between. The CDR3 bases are TGCAGTGCTACCGCGAACACTGAAGCTTTCTTT. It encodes CSATANTEAFF.

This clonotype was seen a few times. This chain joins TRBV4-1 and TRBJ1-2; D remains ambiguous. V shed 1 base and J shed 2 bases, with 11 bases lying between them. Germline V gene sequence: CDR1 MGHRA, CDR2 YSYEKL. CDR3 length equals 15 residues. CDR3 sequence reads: CASSQAVRINYGYTF. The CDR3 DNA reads TGCGCCAGCAGCCAAGCCGTCCGCATCAACTATGGCTACACCTTC.

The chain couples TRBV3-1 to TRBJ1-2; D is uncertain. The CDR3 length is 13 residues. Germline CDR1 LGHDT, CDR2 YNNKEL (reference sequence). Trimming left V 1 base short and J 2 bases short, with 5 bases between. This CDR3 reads CASSQGVNYGYTF. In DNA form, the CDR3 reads TGTGCCAGCAGCCAAGGGGTGAACTATGGCTACACCTTC. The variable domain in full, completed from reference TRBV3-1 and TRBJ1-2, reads DTAVSQTPKYLVTQMGNDKSIKCEQNLGHDTMYWYKQDSKKFLKIMFSYNNKELIINETVPNRFSPKSPDKAHLNLHINSLELGDSAVYFCASSQGVNYGYTFGSGTRLTVV.

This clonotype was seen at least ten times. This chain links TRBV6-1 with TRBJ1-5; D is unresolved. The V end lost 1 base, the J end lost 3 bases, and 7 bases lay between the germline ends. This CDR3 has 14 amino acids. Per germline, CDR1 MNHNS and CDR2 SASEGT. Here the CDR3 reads CASSEGTYNQPQHF. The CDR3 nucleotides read TGTGCCAGCAGTGAAGGGACTTACAATCAGCCCCAGCATTTT.

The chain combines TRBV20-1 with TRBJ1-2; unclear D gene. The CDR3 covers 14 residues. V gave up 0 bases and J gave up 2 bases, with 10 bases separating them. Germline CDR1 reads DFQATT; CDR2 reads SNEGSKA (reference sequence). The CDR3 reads CSARDRPENYGYTF. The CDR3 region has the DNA TGCAGTGCTAGAGATCGACCTGAGAACTATGGCTACACCTTC.

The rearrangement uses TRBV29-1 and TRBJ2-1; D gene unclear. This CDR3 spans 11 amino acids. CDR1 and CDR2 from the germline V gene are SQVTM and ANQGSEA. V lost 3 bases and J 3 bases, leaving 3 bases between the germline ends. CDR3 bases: TGCAGCGTTGAGTTCTACAATGAGCAGTTCTTC. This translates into CSVEFYNEQFF.

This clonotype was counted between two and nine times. The CDR3 protein is CASNSGTITGELFF. The CDR3 nucleotides are TGTGCCAGCAACTCCGGGACGATCACCGGGGAGCTGTTTTTT. V and J are TRBV7-9 and TRBJ2-2; D may be TRBD1 or TRBD2 (5 bases each). Trimming cost V 7 bases and J 4 bases, with 13 bases left between them. This CDR3 spans 14 amino acids. The germline V gene has CDR1 SEHNR and CDR2 FQNEAQ (reference sequence). Full variable domain (missing parts from reference TRBV7-9 and TRBJ2-2): DTGVSQNPRHKITKRGQNVTFRCDPISEHNRLYWYRQTLGQGPEFLTYFQNEAQLEKSRLLSDRFSAERPKGSFSTLEIQRTEQGDSAMYLCASNSGTITGELFFGEGSRLTVL.

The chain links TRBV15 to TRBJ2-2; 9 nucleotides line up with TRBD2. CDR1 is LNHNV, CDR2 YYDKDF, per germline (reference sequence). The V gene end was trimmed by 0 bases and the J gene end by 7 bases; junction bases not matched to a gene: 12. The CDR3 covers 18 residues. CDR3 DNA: TGTGCCACCAGCAGAGATTTTCGATGGCGGGAGGGGGACGGGGAGCTGTTTTTT. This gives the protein CATSRDFRWREGDGELFF.

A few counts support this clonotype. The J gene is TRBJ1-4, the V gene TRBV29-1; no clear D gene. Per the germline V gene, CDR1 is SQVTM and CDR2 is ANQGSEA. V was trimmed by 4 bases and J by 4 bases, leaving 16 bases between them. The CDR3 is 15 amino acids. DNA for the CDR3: TGCAGCGTTGTACTTTTGGGCGCCCGTAATGAAAAACTGTTTTTT. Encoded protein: CSVVLLGARNEKLFF.

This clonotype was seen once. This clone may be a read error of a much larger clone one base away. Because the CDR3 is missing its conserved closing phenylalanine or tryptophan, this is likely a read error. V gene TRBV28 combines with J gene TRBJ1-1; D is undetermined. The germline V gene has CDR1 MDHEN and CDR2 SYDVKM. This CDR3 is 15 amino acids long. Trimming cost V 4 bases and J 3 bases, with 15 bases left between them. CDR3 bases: TGTGCCAGCAGTTCGGCCACAGTGCTGTACACTGAAGCTTTCCTT. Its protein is CASSSATVLYTEAFL.

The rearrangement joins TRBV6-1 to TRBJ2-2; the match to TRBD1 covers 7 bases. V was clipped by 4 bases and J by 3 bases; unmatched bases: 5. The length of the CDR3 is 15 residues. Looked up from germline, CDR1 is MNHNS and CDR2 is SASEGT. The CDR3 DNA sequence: TGTGCCAGCAGTGCGGGACAGTTCTACACCGGGGAGCTGTTTTTT. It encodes CASSAGQFYTGELFF.

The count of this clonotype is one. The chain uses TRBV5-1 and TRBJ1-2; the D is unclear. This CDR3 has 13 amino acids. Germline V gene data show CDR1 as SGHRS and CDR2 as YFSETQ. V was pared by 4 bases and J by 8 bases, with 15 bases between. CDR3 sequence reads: CASSETEDGGYTF. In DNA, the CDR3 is TGCGCCAGCAGCGAGACGGAGGACGGGGGCTACACCTTC.

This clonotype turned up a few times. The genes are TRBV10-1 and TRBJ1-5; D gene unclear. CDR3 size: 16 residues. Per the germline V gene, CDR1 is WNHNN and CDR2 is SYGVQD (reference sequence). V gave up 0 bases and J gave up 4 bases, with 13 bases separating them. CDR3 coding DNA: TGCGCCAGCAGTGAGTCTTTAGGGATTTCGAATCAGCCCCAGCATTTT. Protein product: CASSESLGISNQPQHF.

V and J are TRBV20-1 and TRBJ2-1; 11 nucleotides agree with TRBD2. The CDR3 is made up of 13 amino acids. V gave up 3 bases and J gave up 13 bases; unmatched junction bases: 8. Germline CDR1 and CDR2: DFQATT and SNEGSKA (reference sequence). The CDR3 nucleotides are TGCAGTGCTAGTGCGGGACTAGCGGACCGACAGTTCTTC. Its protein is CSASAGLADRQFF.